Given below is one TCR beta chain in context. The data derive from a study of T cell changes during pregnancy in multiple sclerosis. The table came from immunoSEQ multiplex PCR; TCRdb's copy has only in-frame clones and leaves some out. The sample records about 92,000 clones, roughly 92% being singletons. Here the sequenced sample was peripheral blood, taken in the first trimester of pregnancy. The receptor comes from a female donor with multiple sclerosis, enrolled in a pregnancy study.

Here the CDR3 DNA reads TGTGCCAGCTCACCATCTAGACAGTCGAACACCGGGGAGCTGTTTTTT. Translation gives CASSPSRQSNTGELFF. The rearrangement joins TRBV18 to TRBJ2-2; a possible D gene is TRBD1 (5 bases). The CDR3 consists of 16 residues. The germline V gene encodes CDR1 KGHSH and CDR2 LQKENI. V was trimmed by 2 bases and J by 0 bases, leaving 10 bases between them.